The 12 T cell receptor beta chains below all came from one sample that was sequenced in a study of T cell responses to AZD1222 COVID-19 vaccine (dated by TCRdb to about 2021). The time point label, read with the paper, signifies: baseline before first vaccination. Library creation used the immunoSEQ multiplex PCR assay. TCRdb retrieved this table from immuneACCESS and kept in-frame rearrangements only. Not all clones are present; in checked studies, unresolved V genes account for under half, and no reason is known for the remainder. The sample includes 90,000 to 150,000 clones, with roughly 90% observed a single time. Jointly, the top ten make up roughly 8.9% of the sample. The starting material was peripheral blood, obtained on day 0 of AZD1222 vaccination. Receptors were obtained from an adult in good health.

This clone has just one count. The sample carries other DNA sequences with the same CDR3. The rearrangement joins TRBV27 to TRBJ1-5; D may be TRBD1 (6 bases). The CDR3 runs 14 residues. The germline V gene encodes CDR1 MNHEY and CDR2 SMNVEV (reference sequence). Between the trimmed V and J ends, which lost 3 bases and 3 bases, there was a span of 9 bases. The DNA for the CDR3 is TGTGCCAGCAGTTTCAGGGGTTCCAATCAGCCCCAGCATTTT. This sequence encodes CASSFRGSNQPQHF.

The rearrangement uses TRBV2 and TRBJ1-6; D gene unclear. CDR3 length equals 14 residues. V was trimmed by 6 bases and J by 9 bases, leaving 15 bases between them. Germline V lookup: CDR1 SNHLY, CDR2 FYNNEI. CDR3 amino acids: CASRYEEEISPLHF. CDR3 sequence (DNA): TGTGCCAGCAGGTACGAGGAGGAAATTTCACCCCTCCACTTT.

This chain connects TRBV4-1 to TRBJ2-1, with TRBD2 matching over 7 bases. Germline CDR1 reads MGHRA; CDR2 reads YSYEKL. CDR3 size: 18 residues. V was clipped by 1 base and J by 8 bases; unmatched bases: 17. The CDR3 nucleotides are TGCGCCAGCAGCCAAGCGAATCGTGGCCTAGCGGAGGGCGATGAGCAGTTCTTC. Its protein is CASSQANRGLAEGDEQFF.

V usage is TRBV27 and J usage is TRBJ1-2, with D perhaps TRBD1 (5 bases). This CDR3 spans 13 amino acids. V lost 5 bases, J lost 8 bases, and 15 bases lay in between. The V gene's germline CDR1 is MNHEY and CDR2 SMNVEV (reference sequence). DNA for the CDR3: TGTGCCAGCAGTAACCGTGGCAGGGCGGGCTACACCTTC. This translates into CASSNRGRAGYTF.

This clone showed up just a few times. The V gene is TRBV2, the J gene TRBJ2-1; 7 bases are a match to TRBD1. Trimming at V came to 6 bases and at J to 7 bases, leaving 6 bases not matched to a gene. Germline assignment: CDR1 SNHLY and CDR2 FYNNEI. The CDR3 length is 13 residues. Here the CDR3 reads CASSRDRNNEQFF. The DNA for the CDR3 is TGTGCCAGCAGCCGGGACAGAAATAATGAGCAGTTCTTC.

The chain carries TRBV18 and TRBJ2-5; D possibly corresponds to TRBD2 (5 bases). V dropped 6 bases and J dropped 2 bases, with 19 bases sitting between them. The CDR3 totals 16 residues. Germline V gene sequence: CDR1 KGHSH, CDR2 LQKENI. CDR3 sequence: CASSHQDRTGQETQYF. The DNA for the CDR3 is TGTGCCAGCTCCCACCAAGATAGGACGGGGCAAGAGACCCAGTACTTC.

The chain carries TRBV28 and TRBJ1-1, with D possibly TRBD1 on 5 matching bases. Germline V CDR1 and CDR2: MDHEN, SYDVKM. The CDR3 loop spans 15 amino acids. V lost 2 bases and J lost 0, with 10 bases in between. The CDR3 coding sequence is TGTGCCAGCAGTTTAACAGGTCTCATGAACACTGAAGCTTTCTTT. It yields the protein CASSLTGLMNTEAFF.

As for this clone: Other DNA sequences in the sample encode the same CDR3. The genes are TRBV2 and TRBJ1-1; D is unclear. The V and J ends lost 9 bases and 1 base respectively, with 12 bases between them. Germline CDR1 reads SNHLY; CDR2 reads FYNNEI. This CDR3 comprises 13 residues. The CDR3 region has the DNA TGTGCCAGTTCGGAGGGCAGGAACACTGAAGCTTTCTTT. This codes for CASSEGRNTEAFF.

By frequency in the sample, this clone is medium-sized. The chain uses TRBV11-2 and TRBJ1-6, with D unresolved. The CDR3 contains 13 residues. CDR1 is SGHAT, CDR2 FQNNGV, per germline. Trimming cost V 0 bases and J 9 bases, with 6 bases left between them. CDR3 sequence reads: CASSLEWGSPLHF. The CDR3 bases are TGTGCCAGCAGCTTAGAATGGGGTTCACCCCTCCACTTT.

The genes are TRBV28 and TRBJ1-1; D gene uncertain. This CDR3 spans 14 amino acids. V was pared by 5 bases and J by 5 bases, with 15 bases between. CDR1 is MDHEN and CDR2 is SYDVKM in the germline V gene. CDR3 DNA sequence: TGTGCCAGCAGTCCACCGGCCCCAAAAACTGAAGCTTTCTTT. This translates into CASSPPAPKTEAFF.

The gene calls are TRBV5-7 and TRBJ1-2; D perhaps matches TRBD1 (5 bases). TRBV5-7 falls under the ORF class, with uncertain function. V lost 3 bases to trimming and J lost 2 bases, with 17 bases between them. The CDR3 consists of 16 residues. In DNA form, the CDR3 reads TGTGCCAGCAGCTGGCCGGGACTTAAAAAGAACTATGGCTACACCTTC. It specifies CASSWPGLKKNYGYTF.

The chain's CDR3 is CASSPSQAHGELFF. DNA for the CDR3: TGTGCCAGCTCACCTTCACAGGCGCACGGGGAGCTGTTTTTT. The V call is TRBV18, the J call TRBJ2-2, with D possibly being TRBD1 (5 bases). This CDR3 is 14 amino acids long. The V end was cut by 3 bases, the J end by 7 bases, with 12 bases between. Germline V gene sequence: CDR1 KGHSH, CDR2 LQKENI.